The following is a T cell receptor (beta chain) sequence with its context. What it binds is unknown. These data are taken from a study of human T cells and chemical hapten exposure. The overall study: TCR yields differed between samples (mainly from small differences in pooled library volume).

Notes on the study in general: There was no change with DPC sensitization in TCRs above 1 in 1000 frequency.

This CDR3 comprises 13 residues. V was clipped by 4 bases and J by 9 bases, with 13 bases between them. CDR1 and CDR2 from the germline V gene are MGHRA and YSYEKL. The library tagged individual cDNA molecules with unique molecular identifiers. Under the authors' procedure: Per sample, the median was about 95,000 TCRs, with values from about 24,000 to 680,000. TCRdb recomputed calls from the RACE reads with MiXCR, one row per CDR3 protein. V and J calls and clone size were set by TCRdb, not the authors. The profile shows about 82,000 distinct CDR3 sequences, under 10% of them singletons. Time point defined: healthy volunteer bleed at 6 weeks. Sequencing started from total RNA isolated from unfractionated whole blood.

J is TRBJ2-1 and V is TRBV4-1, with D possibly TRBD2 on 6 matching bases. The sample consisted of whole blood. This TCR derives from a male donor in good health. Some clones in this sample may be carry-over from other donors' samples. The CDR3 loop is CASSPRLDSEQFF. CDR3 nucleotides: TGCGCCAGCAGCCCCCGACTAGATTCTGAGCAGTTCTTC.